These T cell receptor beta chains were read from a single sample in a study of T cells generated in artificial thymic organoids. TCRdb redid the calling of the 5' RACE reads with MiXCR, one entry per CDR3 protein. The sample carries thousands of distinct CDR3 sequences, about 17% recorded once. Material for sequencing was naive CD8+ T cells from the thymus. The receptors here all came from a human donor who gave cord blood stem cells for thymic organoid culture, a cardiac surgery patient who gave postnatal thymus, or a blood donor (not recorded which). Each CDR3 is given with its conserved first and last residue. The D gene is left open where the match is weak. Expanded clones get a size class; other rows say once, few or many, or leave the size out.

j_call d_call v_call clone_size cdr3_nt cdr3_aa
TRBJ2-7 TRBD1 TRBV3-1 medium-sized TGTGCCAGCAGCCAATTCCGGGACAGGGGCTACGAGCAGTACTTC CASSQFRDRGYEQYF
TRBJ2-2 . TRBV7-9 medium-sized TGTGCCAGCAGCTCTTCACGGGACACAACGAACACCGGGGAGCTGTTTTTT CASSSSRDTTNTGELFF
TRBJ2-7 . TRBV7-9 medium-sized TGTGCCAGCACAGACTCCTACGAGCAGTACTTC CASTDSYEQYF
TRBJ2-3 . TRBV3-1 . TGTGCCAGCAGCCATGGCGGCGTGGGGCGGGCAGATACGCAGTATTTT CASSHGGVGRADTQYF
TRBJ1-1 . TRBV12-3/TRBV12-4 medium-sized TGTGCCAGCAGCCCCGGGTACACTGAAGCTTTCTTT CASSPGYTEAFF
TRBJ2-1 TRBD2 TRBV4-3 many TGCGCCAGCAGCCAATCCCTGCCTAGCGGGTCCTACAATGAGCAGTTCTTC CASSQSLPSGSYNEQFF
TRBJ1-1 . TRBV6-2/TRBV6-3 medium-sized TGTGCCAGCAGCCGCCCTATTCTTCGACGGAAAGACAACACTGAAGCTTTCTTT CASSRPILRRKDNTEAFF
TRBJ2-1 . TRBV27 many TGTGCCAGCAGTTTATATGTGGCGGGCGGGAATGAGCAGTTCTTC CASSLYVAGGNEQFF
TRBJ2-3 . TRBV6-1 . TGTGCCAGCAGCCGGCAGGGGACCACAGATACGCAGTATTTT CASSRQGTTDTQYF
TRBJ2-7 . TRBV15 many TGTGCCACGACTAGGGGGAGTACCTACGAGCAGTACTTC CATTRGSTYEQYF
TRBJ2-1 TRBD2 TRBV14 medium-sized TGTGCCAGCAGCCATTCCCGACTAGCGGGAATCAATGAGCAGTTCTTC CASSHSRLAGINEQFF
TRBJ1-5 . TRBV27 medium-sized TGTGCCAGCAGTTTAAAGGGCTATCAGCCCCAGCATTTT CASSLKGYQPQHF
TRBJ2-2 . TRBV6-5 . TGTGCCAGCAGTTACGGGGCAGGAGGAAACACCGGGGAGCTGTTTTTT CASSYGAGGNTGELFF
TRBJ1-3 . TRBV20-1 many TGCAGTGCTAGAGCCCGTGTTCCGGGACCGGAGACGACGGACATATATTTT CSARARVPGPETTDIYF
TRBJ1-5 . TRBV4-1 few TGCGCCAGCAGCCAAAATTTACTTGCCGAGCCCCAGCATTTT CASSQNLLAEPQHF
TRBJ1-4 . TRBV6-5 . TGTGCCATCGGTTACTCGGTTATCCATGAAAAACTGTTTTTT CAIGYSVIHEKLFF
TRBJ2-2 TRBD2 TRBV7-6 medium-sized TGTGCCAGCAGCTTACCAGTGGGGGACTCCAGAAGGACTAGCGAGAACACCGGGGAGCTGTTTTTT CASSLPVGDSRRTSENTGELFF
TRBJ1-1 TRBD1 TRBV12-3/TRBV12-4 . TGTGCCAGCAGTCGGACAGGGTGGCTGAACACTGAAGCTTTCTTT CASSRTGWLNTEAFF
TRBJ2-5 TRBD2 TRBV28 many TGTGCCAGCAGTATTAGCGGGAGAAAAGAGACCCAGTACTTC CASSISGRKETQYF
TRBJ2-1 . TRBV29-1 medium-sized TGCACTGGCCTCTCCTACAATGAGCAGTTCTTC CTGLSYNEQFF
TRBJ1-6 . TRBV6-1 many TGTGCCAGCAGTGAAAGTTTTCGGTTTCGGGACTGGTATAATTCACCCCTCCACTTT CASSESFRFRDWYNSPLHF
TRBJ1-5 . TRBV20-1 many TGCAGTGCCGCCGGGGGGAAGGTTCTCAATCAGCCCCAGCATTTT CSAAGGKVLNQPQHF
TRBJ2-1 . TRBV7-8 medium-sized TGTGCCAGCAGCTTCTCTCGACTACCTCAGAACAATGAGCAGTTCTTC CASSFSRLPQNNEQFF
TRBJ2-7 . TRBV12-3/TRBV12-4 many TGTGCCAGCAGTTTAGAACAACCCTACGAGCAGTACTTC CASSLEQPYEQYF
TRBJ2-1 TRBD2 TRBV19 medium-sized TGTGCCAGTAGTATCTGGTTTGCGGGAGGATCCTACAATGAGCAGTTCTTC CASSIWFAGGSYNEQFF
TRBJ2-1 TRBD1 TRBV28 medium-sized TGTGCCAGCAGTTTAGACCCCGGGACAGCAAGCTCCTACAATGAGCAGTTCTTC CASSLDPGTASSYNEQFF
TRBJ2-7 TRBD2 TRBV10-3 many TGTGCCATCAGTAGTGGGACTAGCGGGGGAGTGGAGCAGTACTTC CAISSGTSGGVEQYF
TRBJ1-2 . TRBV5-1 many TGCGCCAGCAGCTTGGCACTAGGCCACCTCACTGGCTACACCTTC CASSLALGHLTGYTF
TRBJ2-7 . TRBV12-3/TRBV12-4 medium-sized TGTGCCAGCAGACCAACAGGAAAGGGCCTCTACGAGCAGTACTTC CASRPTGKGLYEQYF
TRBJ2-1 . TRBV6-5 few TGTGCCAGCTCCTGGACGCAATACAATGAGCAGTTCTTC CASSWTQYNEQFF
TRBJ2-1 . TRBV19 medium-sized TGTGCCAGTAGTAACTACAATGAGCAGTTCTTC CASSNYNEQFF
TRBJ1-1 . TRBV4-1 medium-sized TGCGCCAGCAGCCAAGTGAGGGTCGGAAGCACTGAAGCTTTCTTT CASSQVRVGSTEAFF
TRBJ1-1 . TRBV28 medium-sized TGTGCCAGTTCGATGAGGGGGGACACTGAAGCTTTCTTT CASSMRGDTEAFF
TRBJ2-5 . TRBV7-9 medium-sized TGTGCCAGCAGCTTATGGGGTCCTCAAGGGGAGACCCAGTACTTC CASSLWGPQGETQYF
TRBJ2-7 TRBD2 TRBV10-3 medium-sized TGTGCCATCAGTGAGTTTGCGGGAGAAGCCGAGCAGTACTTC CAISEFAGEAEQYF
TRBJ2-1 . TRBV2 many TGTGCCAGCAATAGGGGCCCCTACAATGAGCAGTTCTTC CASNRGPYNEQFF
TRBJ2-2 TRBD1 TRBV7-2 . TGTGCCAGCAGCCCTAAGGGTGGACAGGGACGGACCGGGGAGCTGTTTTTT CASSPKGGQGRTGELFF
TRBJ2-1 . TRBV13 many TGTGCCAGCAGCTTACTCGCGGGGGCCACCGGGGATGAGCAGTTCTTC CASSLLAGATGDEQFF
TRBJ2-3 . TRBV24-1 medium-sized TGTGCCACCAGGGACAGCACAGATACGCAGTATTTT CATRDSTDTQYF
TRBJ2-7 . TRBV7-9 medium-sized TGTGCCAGCAGGAATAAATGGGACGAGCAGTACTTC CASRNKWDEQYF
TRBJ1-2 . TRBV27 once TGTGCCAGCAGTTTGGGGGGCGCTGCTAACTATGGCTACACCTTC CASSLGGAANYGYTF
TRBJ2-1 TRBD2 TRBV12-3/TRBV12-4 . TGTGCCAGCAGAGATAGTACCTCGGGACTAGCGGGGTCAACCTACAATGAGCAGTTCTTC CASRDSTSGLAGSTYNEQFF
TRBJ2-2 . TRBV12-3/TRBV12-4 medium-sized TGTGCCAGCACCGTATTAGGGGTACCCGGGGAGCTGTTTTTT CASTVLGVPGELFF
TRBJ1-1 . TRBV5-1 . TGCGCCAGCAGCTTGGAATCGGCAGCGAACACTGAAGCTTTCTTT CASSLESAANTEAFF
TRBJ1-1 . TRBV7-2 many TGTGCCAGCAGCCCAACAGGAGTGGATGAAGCTTTCTTT CASSPTGVDEAFF
TRBJ1-1 . TRBV3-1 medium-sized TGTGCCAGCAGCCAAGATCTAGGGATCACTGAAGCTTTCTTT CASSQDLGITEAFF
TRBJ2-1 TRBD1 TRBV5-6 medium-sized TGTGCCAGCAGCTTGGGGGCTACAGGGGGCGCCTACAATGAGCAGTTCTTC CASSLGATGGAYNEQFF
TRBJ2-5 . TRBV29-1 many TGCAGCGTTGAGGCCCCGGGAAAGGGAGAGACCCAGTACTTC CSVEAPGKGETQYF
TRBJ1-4 . TRBV4-2 many TGTGCCAGCAGCCAAGCTCCTAATCAGGGTCGTGAAAAACTGTTTTTT CASSQAPNQGREKLFF
TRBJ2-7 . TRBV4-1 many TGCGCCAGCAGCCAAAAGTTTGGGACAAGTGCCTACGAGCAGTACTTC CASSQKFGTSAYEQYF
TRBJ2-2 . TRBV29-1 medium-sized TGCAGCGTTGAATACGGCAGGGATAAGAACACCGGGGAGCTGTTTTTT CSVEYGRDKNTGELFF
TRBJ2-1 TRBD1 TRBV4-3 . TGCGCCAGCAGCCATAGACAGGGGTCCTACAATGAGCAGTTCTTC CASSHRQGSYNEQFF
TRBJ2-1 . TRBV23-1 many TGCGCCAGCAGTCAGCACTACAATGAGCAGTTCTTC CASSQHYNEQFF
TRBJ2-1 TRBD2 TRBV20-1 . TGCAGTGCTAGAGGAGGTAGCGGGAGCTTCAATGAGCAGTTCTTC CSARGGSGSFNEQFF
TRBJ2-1 . TRBV7-6 few TGTGCCAGCAGCTTACCCGGCGATGAGCAGTTCTTC CASSLPGDEQFF
TRBJ1-4 TRBD1 TRBV4-3 . TGCGCCGGCAGCCAAGGGGGCTGGGGAAATGAAAAACTGTTTTTT CAGSQGGWGNEKLFF